This entry lists 5 T cell receptor beta chains sequenced from one sample in a study of PD-1 blockade in classical Hodgkin lymphoma. Every patient was affected by relapse after autologous stem cell transplantation, while exposure to brentuximab vedotin was not uniform. Sequenced by immunoSEQ multiplex PCR; TCRdb stores in-frame clones only, minus some. The table lists approximately 60,000 clones, 90% of them singletons. Material: peripheral blood mononuclear cells (PBMCs), obtained at baseline. These receptors were taken from a human donor with classical Hodgkin lymphoma.

The rearrangement joins TRBV28 to TRBJ1-5; D gene ambiguous. This CDR3 is built from 17 residues. Per the germline V gene, CDR1 is MDHEN and CDR2 is SYDVKM. Deletions cut 5 bases from V and 7 bases from J, with 24 bases between. CDR3 nucleotide sequence: TGTGCCAGCAGTCTACTGTTAGTAGGGATCCCTAGCCAGCCCCAGCATTTT. Translated: CASSLLLVGIPSQPQHF.

The CDR3 DNA reads as TGTGCCAGCAGCGTACCACTAGCGGGGGGGCCATTCGACTACAATGAGCAGTTCTTC. Translated: CASSVPLAGGPFDYNEQFF. The J gene is TRBJ2-1, the V gene TRBV7-8; TRBD2 matches at 13 bases. Germline trimming cut 5 bases from V and 3 bases from J; bases unmatched to any gene: 13. Germline V gene data show CDR1 as SGHVS and CDR2 as FQNEAQ. This CDR3 has 19 amino acids.

V gene TRBV18 combines with J gene TRBJ1-4; D ambiguous. With 6 bases removed from V and 7 bases from J, the gap between germline ends came to 12 bases. This CDR3 has 13 amino acids. CDR1 and CDR2 (germline): KGHSH, LQKENI. The CDR3 DNA is TGTGCCAGCTCGCCCCAGCGGGGTGAAAAACTGTTTTTT. It encodes CASSPQRGEKLFF. The full variable domain, in which reference TRBV18 and TRBJ1-4 provide the parts outside the CDR3, is NAGVMQNPRHLVRRRGQEARLRCSPMKGHSHVYWYRQLPEEGLKFMVYLQKENIIDESGMPKERFSAEFPKEGPSILRIQQVVRGDSAAYFCASSPQRGEKLFFGSGTQLSVL.

The chain recombines TRBV13 with TRBJ2-3; D possibly corresponds to TRBD2 (5 bases). The CDR3 runs to 15 residues. The V gene lost 5 bases and the J gene lost 1 base, with 13 bases spanning the gap. Germline assignment: CDR1 PRHDT and CDR2 FYEKMQ (reference sequence). DNA for the CDR3: TGTGCCAGCAGCCCAGCGGATATGGGCACAGATACGCAGTATTTT. This gives the protein CASSPADMGTDTQYF. Full variable domain (outside the CDR3, taken from reference TRBV13 and TRBJ2-3): AAGVIQSPRHLIKEKRETATLKCYPIPRHDTVYWYQQGPGQDPQFLISFYEKMQSDKGSIPDRFSAQQFSDYHSELNMSSLELGDSALYFCASSPADMGTDTQYFGPGTRLTVL.

On this clone itself: The same CDR3 arises from other DNA sequences in this sample as well. The genes are TRBV9 and TRBJ2-5, with 13 bases aligning to TRBD2. V lost 2 bases, J lost 4 bases, and 5 bases stayed unmatched. The CDR3 has 16 amino acids. Per germline, CDR1 SGDLS and CDR2 YYNGEE. The CDR3 coding sequence is TGTGCCAGCAGCGTCGGACTAGCGGGAGTAGGAGAGACCCAGTACTTC. Translation gives CASSVGLAGVGETQYF. Supplemented by reference TRBV9 and TRBJ2-5, the full variable domain reads DSGVTQTPKHLITATGQRVTLRCSPRSGDLSVYWYQQSLDQGLQFLIQYYNGEERAKGNILERFSAQQFPDLHSELNLSSLELGDSALYFCASSVGLAGVGETQYFGPGTRLLVL.